This T cell receptor beta chain originates from a study of T cells in Graves' hyperthyroidism and ophthalmopathy. Broader study findings: Most clonotypes that expanded in the thyroid above 0.001 also showed up in blood.

Amplified regions were TCR beta CDR3 sequences from RNA transcripts. A first-round RT-PCR of the TCR CDR3 used the HTBI primer set. TCRdb passed the multiplex PCR reads through MiXCR, listing each CDR3 protein once. The sample has over 450,000 distinct CDR3 sequences; 15% to 20% are singletons. As regards this clonotype: Its antigen is unknown.

Duration under 3 months, a NOSPECS grade of at least 4, and a Clinical Activity Score of at least 3 characterized the ophthalmopathy patients. Clinical symptoms, serum thyroxine, TRAb, thyroid ultrasound and orbital computed tomography established diagnosis. Fresh peripheral blood, about 9.6 ml, yielded the PBMCs. Trimming took 5 bases from V and 16 from J, leaving 18 bases between them. The CDR3 consists of 13 residues. Per germline, CDR1 SGHTA and CDR2 FQGTGA. The specimen was blood. The V call is TRBV7-3, the J call TRBJ1-6; D is unresolved. The source of this sequence is a woman aged 18-29 years with Graves' ophthalmopathy. The CDR3 nucleotides read TGTGCCAGCAGCCGGAGATCTGACACAACTCTCCACTTT. As protein: CASSRRSDTTLHF.